This T cell receptor beta chain was documented in a study of T cells in Graves' hyperthyroidism and ophthalmopathy. Study-level points and caveats: In validation, the model predicted ophthalmopathy. These predictions came a median around 5.9 months before onset. Classification by a 13 V-J model distinguished ophthalmopathy from stable hyperthyroidism.

Germline assignment: CDR1 KGHSH and CDR2 LQKENI. The CDR3 is made up of 16 amino acids. V was cut by 3 bases and J by 4 bases, with 17 bases left in between. Amplified TCR beta CDR3 regions derived from RNA transcripts. TCR CDR3 underwent first-round RT-PCR with the HTBI primer set. MiXCR was run by TCRdb on the multiplex PCR reads, yielding one entry per CDR3 protein. The data contain about 690,000 distinct CDR3 sequences, 15% to 20% of them singletons. Lactation, pregnancy, other autoimmune disease or uncontrolled infection excluded patients. Fresh peripheral blood, under 13 ml, was the source of the PBMCs. This clonotype was observed a handful of times. Its specificity is not known. A much larger clone differs from this one at a single base, so this may be a read error.

V is TRBV18 and J is TRBJ2-3; D possibly corresponds to TRBD2 (5 bases). Sequencing was performed on blood. The sequence was obtained from a man in his forties or fifties with Graves' hyperthyroidism. The CDR3 protein is CASSPATAYSADTQYF. The CDR3 coding sequence is TGTGCCAGCTCACCGGCAACAGCCTATAGCGCAGATACGCAGTATTTT.